A single sample gave rise to the 18 T cell receptor beta chains below, sequenced in a study of T-cell reconstitution after alpha-beta-depleted transplantation in children (dated by TCRdb to the mid-2010s). Taken with the paper, the label for treatment or condition translates to: allogeneic hematopoietic cell transplantation with graft depleted of TCRalphabeta T cells and CD19 B cells. Preparation of the library involved PCR. The reads were generated on an Illumina HiSeq 2500. To normalize quantification of the TCRbeta repertoire, the TCR libraries were built with molecular barcoding that relied on unique molecular identifiers. TCRdb applied fastp at Q25 and MiXCR to the public reads, then kept only in-frame beta chains. Each entry merges the rows of one CDR3 protein and shows their most common DNA and genes. This sample lists about 980,000 distinct CDR3 sequences; under 30% were detected once. The biggest ten clones account for roughly 31% of the sample.

Sequences were derived from PBMCs, mostly from graft donor cells, sampled 360 days after TCRalphabeta/CD19-depleted stem cell transplant. The origin of the receptors is a boy younger than two who had a stem cell transplant for SCID, so the T cells may come from the graft donor.

This sequence joins TRBV28 and TRBJ2-1; 9 bases match TRBD1. V lost 9 bases to trimming and J lost 6 bases; unmatched junction nucleotides: 3. The CDR3 loop spans 12 amino acids. Germline CDR1 reads MDHEN; CDR2 reads SYDVKM. CDR3: CASWTGANEQFF. In DNA form, the CDR3 reads TGTGCCAGTTGGACAGGGGCCAATGAGCAGTTCTTC.

The chain carries TRBV24-1 and TRBJ2-1; no firm D call. V gave up 4 bases and J gave up 0 bases, with 6 bases separating them. Germline V gene data show CDR1 as KGHDR and CDR2 as SFDVKD. The CDR3 consists of 14 residues. CDR3 residues: CATSESHSYNEQFF. The CDR3 bases are TGTGCCACCAGTGAGTCCCACTCCTACAATGAGCAGTTCTTC.

CDR3 bases: TGTGCCAGCAGTTTTTCGGGACAGGGCATAAACATTCAGTACTTC. It codes for CASSFSGQGINIQYF. This chain links TRBV28 with TRBJ2-4, with 9 bases aligning to TRBD1. With V trimmed by 3 bases and J by 6 bases, 6 bases remained unmatched. This CDR3 comprises 15 residues. Germline V gives CDR1 MDHEN, CDR2 SYDVKM.

The chain employs TRBV3-1 and TRBJ2-5; D is uncertain. The germline V and J ends were trimmed by 4 bases and 0 bases, with 9 bases remaining between them. Germline values: CDR1 LGHDT, CDR2 YNNKEL (reference sequence). This CDR3 has 14 amino acids. CDR3 DNA sequence: TGTGCCAGCAGCCGCGATCCGTACCAAGAGACCCAGTACTTC. This encodes CASSRDPYQETQYF.

This clonotype came up a few times. The rearrangement joins TRBV2 to TRBJ2-7; unclear D gene. V was trimmed by 1 base and J by 3 bases, leaving 4 bases between them. CDR1 SNHLY and CDR2 FYNNEI come from the germline V gene. The CDR3 covers 12 residues. The CDR3 loop reads CASSEGDYEQYF. The CDR3 coding sequence is TGTGCCAGCAGTGAAGGAGACTACGAGCAGTACTTC.

This clonotype was detected only a few times. The chain joins TRBV3-1 to TRBJ2-1; 10 bases are a match to TRBD1. Germline CDR1 and CDR2: LGHDT and YNNKEL (reference sequence). The J segment lost 10 bases and the V segment lost 10 bases, leaving 10 bases of the junction unmatched. The CDR3 totals 13 residues. CDR3 region: CATSYRDRGEQFF. CDR3 DNA: TGTGCCACCTCGTACCGGGACAGGGGAGAGCAGTTCTTC.

The CDR3 sequence: CATSTGGSHNEQFF. In DNA form, the CDR3 reads TGTGCCACCTCAACCGGGGGTTCCCACAATGAGCAGTTCTTC. The chain has TRBV12-3 or TRBV12-4 and TRBJ2-1; D might be TRBD2 (6 bases). Between the trimmed V and J ends, which lost 10 bases and 5 bases, there was a span of 18 bases. This CDR3 is 14 amino acids long.

The chain carries TRBV25-1 and TRBJ2-3; D perhaps matches TRBD2 (5 bases). The V end lost 6 bases, the J end lost 1 base, and 23 bases lay between the germline ends. The germline V gene has CDR1 MGHDK and CDR2 SYGVNS. This CDR3 region has 18 residues. The CDR3 region is CASRRTGFSYFCTDTQYF. In DNA, the CDR3 is TGTGCCAGCAGGCGGACTGGATTTTCGTACTTTTGCACAGATACGCAGTATTTT. The variable domain in full, with the rest retrieved from reference TRBV25-1 and TRBJ2-3, is EADIYQTPRYLVIGTGKKITLECSQTMGHDKMYWYQQDPGMELHLIHYSYGVNSTEKGDLSSESTVSRIRTEHFPLTLESARPSHTSQYLCASRRTGFSYFCTDTQYFGPGTRLTVL.

This clonotype was recorded only once. The chain carries TRBV7-2 and TRBJ2-7; 12 nucleotides line up with TRBD2. This CDR3 comprises 16 residues. Germline CDR1 reads SGHTA; CDR2 reads FQGNSA. J was trimmed by 6 bases and V by 1 base; bases with no gene match: 7. The CDR3 spells CASSLGSSGGAIEQYF. The CDR3 DNA reads TGTGCCAGCAGCTTAGGGTCTAGCGGGGGGGCTATCGAGCAGTACTTC.

This clonotype came up a few times. The gene calls are TRBV5-5 and TRBJ1-2; 7 bases are a match to TRBD1. Germline V CDR1 and CDR2: SGHKS, YYEKEE (reference sequence). Losses at the gene ends were 2 bases for V and 3 bases for J; bases not matched to a gene: 4. The CDR3 is 14 amino acids. In DNA, the CDR3 is TGTGCCAGCAGCTTAGACAGGGCGCACTATGGCTACACCTTC. Residues: CASSLDRAHYGYTF.

V is TRBV6-5 and J is TRBJ2-3; the D is unclear. The CDR3 length is 11 residues. Trimming pared 7 bases from V and 5 bases from J, leaving 7 bases between. The germline gives CDR1 MNHEY, CDR2 SVGAGI. The CDR3 coding sequence is TGTGCCAGCACCAAGTTAGATACGCAGTATTTT. This translates into CASTKLDTQYF.

The V call is TRBV6-2 or TRBV6-3, the J call TRBJ1-2; D ambiguous. Germline values: CDR1 MNHEY, CDR2 SVGEGT. Between the trimmed V and J ends, which lost 6 bases and 1 base, there was a span of 18 bases. CDR3 length: 16 amino acids. CDR3 DNA sequence: TGTGCCAGCAGGTCGGGTCGGGAGCTCCTTAACTATGGCTACACCTTC. Its protein is CASRSGRELLNYGYTF.

This clonotype was observed a handful of times. The chain couples TRBV20-1 to TRBJ1-1; 10 bases line up with TRBD1. Looked up from germline, CDR1 is DFQATT and CDR2 is SNEGSKA (reference sequence). J lost 5 bases, V lost 2 bases, and 8 bases had no gene match. The CDR3 consists of 15 residues. The CDR3 sequence is CSARKFGTGDTEAFF. In DNA form, the CDR3 reads TGCAGTGCTAGAAAATTCGGGACAGGGGATACTGAAGCTTTCTTT.

The J gene is TRBJ1-2, the V gene TRBV19, with D unclear. The CDR3 sequence is 13 residues long. Germline-derived CDR1 and CDR2 are LNHDA and SQIVND (reference sequence). Trimming took 6 bases from V and 8 from J, leaving 16 bases between them. CDR3 in amino acids: CASSSSVFRGYTF. CDR3 bases: TGTGCCAGTAGCTCCTCTGTGTTCCGGGGCTACACCTTC.

This clonotype was observed a handful of times. The CDR3 nucleotides read TGTGCCAGCAGCCCGTCCCCGGGGACGTACAATGAGCAGTTCTTC. Amino acids: CASSPSPGTYNEQFF. This rearrangement joins TRBV7-3 to TRBJ2-1; D may correspond to TRBD1 or TRBD2 (5 bases each). CDR3 length equals 15 residues. Per germline, CDR1 SGHTA and CDR2 FQGTGA. Trimming removed 5 bases at V and 4 bases at J, with 15 bases between. The variable domain in full, with the rest retrieved from reference TRBV7-3 and TRBJ2-1, is GAGVSQTPSNKVTEKGKYVELRCDPISGHTALYWYRQSLGQGPEFLIYFQGTGAADDSGLPNDRFFAVRPEGSVSTLKIQRTERGDSAVYLCASSPSPGTYNEQFFGPGTRLTVL.

This chain uses TRBV20-1 with TRBJ2-6; D unresolved. Germline CDR1 is DFQATT and CDR2 is SNEGSKA (reference sequence). Trimming removed 5 bases at V and 4 bases at J, with 9 bases between. This CDR3 spans 13 amino acids. DNA of the CDR3: TGCAGTGCTGGCATCCAGGGGGCCAACGTCCTGACTTTC. Its protein is CSAGIQGANVLTF.

V and J are TRBV9 and TRBJ2-7; no firm D call. From germline, CDR1 is SGDLS and CDR2 YYNGEE. The CDR3 is 9 amino acids. V lost 4 bases and J 6 bases, leaving 2 bases between the germline ends. CDR3 sequence reads: CASSPEQYF. The DNA for the CDR3 is TGTGCCAGCAGCCCCGAGCAGTACTTC.

This sequence joins TRBV11-1 and TRBJ1-3; 9 bases match TRBD1. V lost 3 bases and J lost 2; bases outside the gene matches: 11. This CDR3 has 18 residues. From germline, CDR1 is SGHAT and CDR2 FQDESV (reference sequence). CDR3 coding DNA: TGTGCCAGCAGCTTCAAAAGGAGCCGGGACAGGGCTGGAAACACCATATATTTT. Residues: CASSFKRSRDRAGNTIYF. Combining the CDR3 with reference TRBV11-1 and TRBJ1-3 gives the whole variable domain EAEVAQSPRYKITEKSQAVAFWCDPISGHATLYWYRQILGQGPELLVQFQDESVVDDSQLPKDRFSAERLKGVDSTLKIQPAELGDSAMYLCASSFKRSRDRAGNTIYFGEGSWLTVV.